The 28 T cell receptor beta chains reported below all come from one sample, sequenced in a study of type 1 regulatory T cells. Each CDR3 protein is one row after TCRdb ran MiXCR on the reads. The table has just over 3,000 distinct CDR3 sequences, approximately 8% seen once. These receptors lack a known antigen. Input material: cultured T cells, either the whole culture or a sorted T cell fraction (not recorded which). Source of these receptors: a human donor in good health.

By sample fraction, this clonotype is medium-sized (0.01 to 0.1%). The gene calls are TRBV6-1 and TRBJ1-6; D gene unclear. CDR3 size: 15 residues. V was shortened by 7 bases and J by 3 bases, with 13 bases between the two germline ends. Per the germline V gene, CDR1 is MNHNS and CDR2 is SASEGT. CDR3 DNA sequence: TGTGCCAGCAACCCAGCGCAGCTCTATAATTCACCCCTCCACTTT. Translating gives CASNPAQLYNSPLHF.

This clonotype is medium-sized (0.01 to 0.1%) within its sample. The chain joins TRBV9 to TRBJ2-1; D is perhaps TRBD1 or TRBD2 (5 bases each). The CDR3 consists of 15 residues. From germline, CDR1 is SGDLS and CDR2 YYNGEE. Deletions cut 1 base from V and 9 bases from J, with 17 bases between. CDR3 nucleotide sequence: TGTGCCAGCAGCGTATCCGGGACCTTGCCTGGTGAGCAGTTCTTC. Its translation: CASSVSGTLPGEQFF.

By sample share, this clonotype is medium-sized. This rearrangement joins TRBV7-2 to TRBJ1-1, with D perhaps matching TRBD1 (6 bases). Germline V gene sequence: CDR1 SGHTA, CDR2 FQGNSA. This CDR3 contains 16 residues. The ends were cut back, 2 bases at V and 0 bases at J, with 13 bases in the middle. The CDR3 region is CASSLKGGFMNTEAFF. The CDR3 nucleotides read TGTGCCAGCAGCTTAAAGGGGGGTTTCATGAACACTGAAGCTTTCTTT. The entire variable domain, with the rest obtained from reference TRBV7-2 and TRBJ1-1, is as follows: GAGVSQSPSNKVTEKGKDVELRCDPISGHTALYWYRQSLGQGLEFLIYFQGNSAPDKSGLPSDRFSAERTGGSVSTLTIQRTQQEDSAVYLCASSLKGGFMNTEAFFGQGTRLTVV.

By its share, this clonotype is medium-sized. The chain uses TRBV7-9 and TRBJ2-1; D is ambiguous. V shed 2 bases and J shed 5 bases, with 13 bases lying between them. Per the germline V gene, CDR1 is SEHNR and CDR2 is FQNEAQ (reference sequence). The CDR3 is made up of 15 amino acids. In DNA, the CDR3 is TGTGCCAGCAGCTTATGGGCCCGGATCGACAATGAGCAGTTCTTC. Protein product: CASSLWARIDNEQFF.

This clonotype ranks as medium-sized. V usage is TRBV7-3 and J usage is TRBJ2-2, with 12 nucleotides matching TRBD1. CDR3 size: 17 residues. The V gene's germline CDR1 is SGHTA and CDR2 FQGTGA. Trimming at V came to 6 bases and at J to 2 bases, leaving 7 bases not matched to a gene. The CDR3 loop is CASRSSGTGGNTGELFF. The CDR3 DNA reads TGTGCCAGCAGGTCTTCCGGGACAGGGGGCAACACCGGGGAGCTGTTTTTT. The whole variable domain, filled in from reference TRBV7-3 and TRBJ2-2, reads GAGVSQTPSNKVTEKGKYVELRCDPISGHTALYWYRQSLGQGPEFLIYFQGTGAADDSGLPNDRFFAVRPEGSVSTLKIQRTERGDSAVYLCASRSSGTGGNTGELFFGEGSRLTVL.

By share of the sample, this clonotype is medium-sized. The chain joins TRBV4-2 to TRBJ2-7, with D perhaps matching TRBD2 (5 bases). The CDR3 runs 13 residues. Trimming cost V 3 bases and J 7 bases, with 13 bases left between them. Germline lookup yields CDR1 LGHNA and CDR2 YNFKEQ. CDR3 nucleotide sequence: TGTGCCAGCAGCCAGATAACTAGTGCGGAGCAGTACTTC. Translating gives CASSQITSAEQYF.

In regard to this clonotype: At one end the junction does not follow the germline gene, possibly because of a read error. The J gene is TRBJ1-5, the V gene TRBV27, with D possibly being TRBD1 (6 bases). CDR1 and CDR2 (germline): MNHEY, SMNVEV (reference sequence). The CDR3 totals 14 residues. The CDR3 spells CDSSPQQGQQPQHF. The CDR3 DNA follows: TGTGACAGCAGCCCCCAGCAGGGGCAACAGCCCCAGCATTTT.

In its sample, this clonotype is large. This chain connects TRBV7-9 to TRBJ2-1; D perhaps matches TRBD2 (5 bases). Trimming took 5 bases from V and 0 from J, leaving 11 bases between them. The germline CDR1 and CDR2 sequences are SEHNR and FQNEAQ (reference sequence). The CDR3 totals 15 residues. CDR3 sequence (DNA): TGTGCCAGCAGCCGGACTCCAAGCTCCTACAATGAGCAGTTCTTC. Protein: CASSRTPSSYNEQFF.

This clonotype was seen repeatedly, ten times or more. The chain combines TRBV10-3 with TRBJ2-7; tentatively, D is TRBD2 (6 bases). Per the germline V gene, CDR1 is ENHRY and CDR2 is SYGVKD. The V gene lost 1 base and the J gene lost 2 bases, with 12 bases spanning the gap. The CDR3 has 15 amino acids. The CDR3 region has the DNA TGTGCCATCAGTGAGTGGCGGGGCCCCACCTACGAGCAGTACTTC. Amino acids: CAISEWRGPTYEQYF.

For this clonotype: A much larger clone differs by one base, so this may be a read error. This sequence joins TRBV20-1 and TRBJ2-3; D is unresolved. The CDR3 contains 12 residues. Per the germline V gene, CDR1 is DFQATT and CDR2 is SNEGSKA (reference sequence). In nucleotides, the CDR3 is TGCAGTGCTAGATTAATAGCAGATATGCAGTATTTT. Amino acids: CSARLIADMQYF.

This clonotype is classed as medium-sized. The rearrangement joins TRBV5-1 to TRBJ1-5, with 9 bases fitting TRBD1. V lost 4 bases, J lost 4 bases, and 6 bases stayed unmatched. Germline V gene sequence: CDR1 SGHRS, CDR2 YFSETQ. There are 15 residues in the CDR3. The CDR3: CASSRTGDGNQPQHF. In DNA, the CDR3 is TGCGCCAGCAGCCGGACAGGGGACGGGAATCAGCCCCAGCATTTT.

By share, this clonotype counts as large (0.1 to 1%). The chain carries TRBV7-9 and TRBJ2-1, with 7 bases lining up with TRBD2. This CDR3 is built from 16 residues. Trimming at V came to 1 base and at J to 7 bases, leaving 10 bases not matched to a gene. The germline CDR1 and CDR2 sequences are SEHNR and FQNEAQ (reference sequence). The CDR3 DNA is TGTGCCAGCAGCTTAGGGGCGGGACTACTCCGAAATGAGCAGTTCTTC. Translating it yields CASSLGAGLLRNEQFF.

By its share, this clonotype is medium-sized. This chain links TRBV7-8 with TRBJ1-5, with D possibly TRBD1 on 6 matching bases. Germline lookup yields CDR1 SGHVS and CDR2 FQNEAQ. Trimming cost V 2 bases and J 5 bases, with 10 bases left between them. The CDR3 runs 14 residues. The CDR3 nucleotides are TGTGCCAGCAGCTTATTTGGACAGCATCAGCCCCAGCATTTT. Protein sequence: CASSLFGQHQPQHF. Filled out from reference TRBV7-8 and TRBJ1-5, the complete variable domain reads GAGVSQSPRYKVAKRGQDVALRCDPISGHVSLFWYQQALGQGPEFLTYFQNEAQLDKSGLPSDRFFAERPEGSVSTLKIQRTQQEDSAVYLCASSLFGQHQPQHFGDGTRLSIL.

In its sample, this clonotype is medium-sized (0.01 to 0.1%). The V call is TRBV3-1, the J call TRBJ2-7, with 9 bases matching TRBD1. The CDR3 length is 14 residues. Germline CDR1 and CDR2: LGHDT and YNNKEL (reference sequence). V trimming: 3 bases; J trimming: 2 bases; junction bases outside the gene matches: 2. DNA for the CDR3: TGTGCCAGCAGCCAGGACAGGGGCGCCTACGAGCAGTACTTC. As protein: CASSQDRGAYEQYF.

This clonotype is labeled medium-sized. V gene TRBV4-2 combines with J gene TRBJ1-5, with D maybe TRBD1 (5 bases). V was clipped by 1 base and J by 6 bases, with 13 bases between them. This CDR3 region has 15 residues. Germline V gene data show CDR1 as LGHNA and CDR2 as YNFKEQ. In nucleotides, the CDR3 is TGTGCCAGCAGCCAAGGGGCAGGGATCCCTCAGCCCCAGCATTTT. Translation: CASSQGAGIPQPQHF.

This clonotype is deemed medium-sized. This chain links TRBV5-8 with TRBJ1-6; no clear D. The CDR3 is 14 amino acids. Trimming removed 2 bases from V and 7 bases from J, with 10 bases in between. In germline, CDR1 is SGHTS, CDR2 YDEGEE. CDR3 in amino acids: CASSFLVRNSPLHF. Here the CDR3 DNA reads TGTGCCAGCAGCTTTTTGGTCAGAAATTCACCCCTCCACTTT.

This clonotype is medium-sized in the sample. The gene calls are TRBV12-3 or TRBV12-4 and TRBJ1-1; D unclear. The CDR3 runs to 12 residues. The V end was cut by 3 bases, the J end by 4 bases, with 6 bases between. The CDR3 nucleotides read TGTGCCAGCAGTTTTGGCTTCACTGAAGCTTTCTTT. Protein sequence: CASSFGFTEAFF.

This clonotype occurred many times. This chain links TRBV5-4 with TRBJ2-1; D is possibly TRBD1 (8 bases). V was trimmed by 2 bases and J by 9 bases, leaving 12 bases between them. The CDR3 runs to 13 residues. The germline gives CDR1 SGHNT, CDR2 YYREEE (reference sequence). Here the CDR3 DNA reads TGTGCCAGCAGCTTACAGGGGGGGGTTGAGCAGTTCTTC. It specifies CASSLQGGVEQFF. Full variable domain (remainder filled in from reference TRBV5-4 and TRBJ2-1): ETGVTQSPTHLIKTRGQQVTLRCSSQSGHNTVSWYQQALGQGPQFIFQYYREEENGRGNFPPRFSGLQFPNYSSELNVNALELDDSALYLCASSLQGGVEQFFGPGTRLTVL.

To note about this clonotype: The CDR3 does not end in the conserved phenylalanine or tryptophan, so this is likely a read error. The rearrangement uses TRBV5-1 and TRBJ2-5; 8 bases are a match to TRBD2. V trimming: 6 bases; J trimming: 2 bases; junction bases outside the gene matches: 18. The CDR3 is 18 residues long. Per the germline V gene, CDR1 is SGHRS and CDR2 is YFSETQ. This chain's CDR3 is CASIDPRFSGKIQETQYI. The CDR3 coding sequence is TGCGCCAGCATAGATCCACGGTTTAGCGGGAAGATACAAGAGACCCAGTACATC.

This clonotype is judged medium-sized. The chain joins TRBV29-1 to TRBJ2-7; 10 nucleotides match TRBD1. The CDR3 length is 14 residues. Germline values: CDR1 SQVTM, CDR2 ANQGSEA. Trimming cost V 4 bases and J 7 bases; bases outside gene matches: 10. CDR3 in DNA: TGCAGCGTTGTGACAGGGGGCGTTATCGGTGAGCAGTACTTC. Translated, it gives CSVVTGGVIGEQYF.

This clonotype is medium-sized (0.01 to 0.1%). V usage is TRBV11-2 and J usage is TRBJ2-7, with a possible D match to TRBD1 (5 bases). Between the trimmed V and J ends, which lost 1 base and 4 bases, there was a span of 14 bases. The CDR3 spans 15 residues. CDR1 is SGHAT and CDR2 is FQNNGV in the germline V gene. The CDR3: CASSLVQGLGYEQYF. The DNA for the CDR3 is TGTGCCAGCAGCTTAGTCCAGGGTCTAGGGTACGAGCAGTACTTC.

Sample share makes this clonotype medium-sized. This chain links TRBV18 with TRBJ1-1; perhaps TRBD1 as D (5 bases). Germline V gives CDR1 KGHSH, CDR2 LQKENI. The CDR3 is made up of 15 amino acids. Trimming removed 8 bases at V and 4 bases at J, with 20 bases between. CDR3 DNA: TGTGCCAGCCAAGGGGAGGGGCGGAGTAGCACTGAAGCTTTCTTT. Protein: CASQGEGRSSTEAFF.

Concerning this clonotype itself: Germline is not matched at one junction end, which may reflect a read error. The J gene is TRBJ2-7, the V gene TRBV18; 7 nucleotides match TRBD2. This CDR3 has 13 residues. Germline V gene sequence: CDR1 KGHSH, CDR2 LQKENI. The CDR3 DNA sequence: TGTGCCAGCCCACCTCTGACGGGGGGTGAGCAGTACTTC. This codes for CASPPLTGGEQYF.

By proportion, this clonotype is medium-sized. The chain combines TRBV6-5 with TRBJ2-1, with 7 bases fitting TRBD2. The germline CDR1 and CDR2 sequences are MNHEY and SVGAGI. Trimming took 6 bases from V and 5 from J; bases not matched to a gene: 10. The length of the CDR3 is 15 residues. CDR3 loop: CASRPSGGGNNEQFF. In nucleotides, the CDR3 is TGTGCCAGCAGGCCATCGGGAGGTGGCAACAATGAGCAGTTCTTC.

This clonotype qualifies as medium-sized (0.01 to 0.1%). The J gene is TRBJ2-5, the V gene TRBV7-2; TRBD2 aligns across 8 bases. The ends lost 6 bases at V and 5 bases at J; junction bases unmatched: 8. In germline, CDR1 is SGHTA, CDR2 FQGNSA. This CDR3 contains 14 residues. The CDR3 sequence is CASSYQAGGETQYF. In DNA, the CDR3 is TGTGCCAGCAGTTATCAGGCGGGAGGTGAGACCCAGTACTTC.

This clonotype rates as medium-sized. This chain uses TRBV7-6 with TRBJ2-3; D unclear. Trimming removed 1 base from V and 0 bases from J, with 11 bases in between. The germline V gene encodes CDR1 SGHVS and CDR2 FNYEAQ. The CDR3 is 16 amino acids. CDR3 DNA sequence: TGTGCCAGCAGCTTAGGGCCCTTCCTTAGCACAGATACGCAGTATTTT. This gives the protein CASSLGPFLSTDTQYF.

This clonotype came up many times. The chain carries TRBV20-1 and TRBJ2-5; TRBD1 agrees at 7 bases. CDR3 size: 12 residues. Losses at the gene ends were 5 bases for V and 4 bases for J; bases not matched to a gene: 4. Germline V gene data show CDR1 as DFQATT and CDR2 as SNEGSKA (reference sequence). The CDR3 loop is CSAEGDRETQYF. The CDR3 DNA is TGCAGTGCTGAGGGGGACAGAGAGACCCAGTACTTC.

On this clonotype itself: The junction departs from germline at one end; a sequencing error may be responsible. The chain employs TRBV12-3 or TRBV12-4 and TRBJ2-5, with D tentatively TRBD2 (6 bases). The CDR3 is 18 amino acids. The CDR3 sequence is CASSPGLGLELAQETPYF. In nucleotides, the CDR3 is TGTGCCAGCAGCCCCGGTCTGGGGCTGGAACTAGCCCAAGAGACCCCGTACTTC.